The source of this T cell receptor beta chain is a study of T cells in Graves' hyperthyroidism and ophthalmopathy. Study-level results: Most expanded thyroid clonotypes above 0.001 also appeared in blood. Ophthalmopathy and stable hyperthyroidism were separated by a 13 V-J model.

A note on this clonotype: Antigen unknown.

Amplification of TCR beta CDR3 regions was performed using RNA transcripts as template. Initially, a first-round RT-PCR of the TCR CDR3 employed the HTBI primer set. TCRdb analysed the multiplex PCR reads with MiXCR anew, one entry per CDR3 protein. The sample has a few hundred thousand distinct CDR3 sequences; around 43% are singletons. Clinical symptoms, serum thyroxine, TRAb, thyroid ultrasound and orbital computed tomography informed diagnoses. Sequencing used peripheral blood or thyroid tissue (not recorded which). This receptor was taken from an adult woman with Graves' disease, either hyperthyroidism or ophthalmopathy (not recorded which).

CDR3 DNA: TGTGCCATCAAAGGGGACAGCGATAATCAGCCCCTCCACTTT. Protein product: CAIKGDSDNQPLHF. The gene calls are TRBV10-3 and TRBJ1-6, with 7 positions matching TRBD1. The CDR3 length is 14 residues. The J segment lost 13 bases and the V segment lost 7 bases, leaving 13 bases of the junction unmatched. Germline-derived CDR1 and CDR2 are ENHRY and SYGVKD.